This T cell receptor (beta chain) was recorded in a study of cytomegalovirus exposure and HLA in healthy donors. This clone showed up just a few times. Its matching antigen is unknown. The study, taken as a whole, reports: It was reported that TCR beta sequences correctly inferred the HLA-A and HLA-B alleles for most subjects. Association of a missense DCLRE1C variant with TCR beta V- and J-gene trimming was reported in a later analysis.

It was with 60 Vbeta and 13 Jbeta primers that the PCR ran. As handled by the study authors: In a later analysis, around 10 million of around 75 million unique beta chains occurred in at least two donors. The protocol was immunoSEQ multiplex PCR, while the TCRdb copy is restricted to in-frame clones and leaves out a portion. V, J and clone size derive from that table, while D and trimming were established from the DNA sequence. The repertoire holds 150,000 to 200,000 clones, with 80% to 90% as singletons. The V gene's germline CDR1 is SQVTM and CDR2 ANQGSEA. Between the trimmed V and J ends, which lost 6 bases and 1 base, there was a span of 15 bases. The CDR3 sequence is 15 residues long.

The source is a girl aged 2 to 9 in good health and CMV-seropositive. Input material: PBMCs. V gene TRBV29-1 combines with J gene TRBJ2-2; tentatively, D is TRBD1 (6 bases). Here the CDR3 reads CSVRDGQKNTGELFF. Here the CDR3 DNA reads TGCAGCGTGCGAGATGGACAGAAGAACACCGGGGAGCTGTTTTTT.